A selection of T cell receptor beta chains follows, all from one sample in a study of Graves' ophthalmopathy and Graves' hyperthyroidism. TCRdb analysed the multiplex PCR reads with MiXCR anew, one entry per CDR3 protein. This repertoire shows about 380,000 distinct CDR3 sequences, 15% found once; its top ten account for about 7.3%. The sequenced material came from peripheral blood. These receptor sequences come from a woman aged 18-29 years with stable Graves' hyperthyroidism. The conserved cysteine and the conserved F or W are not part of the CDR3 here. D genes are given only for firm matches.

v_call	j_call	d_call	cdr3_aa
TRBV7-2	TRBJ1-1	TRBD1	ASSPTGTGYTEAF
TRBV12-3/TRBV12-4	TRBJ1-5	-	ASSLGHTNQPQH
TRBV10-3	TRBJ1-2	-	AILTGWAPNYGYT
TRBV6-5	TRBJ2-2	TRBD1	ASSYGQGVVTGELF
TRBV6-1	TRBJ2-2	-	ASIPSPPNTGELF
TRBV5-1	TRBJ1-5	-	ASRRGEGQPQH
TRBV15	TRBJ1-5	-	ATSRDIGVVESNQPQH
TRBV12-3/TRBV12-4	TRBJ1-1	-	ASSPLSGVGPEAF
TRBV24-1	TRBJ1-2	TRBD1	ATSRDSHHGYT
TRBV11-1	TRBJ2-7	-	ASSLEAVSGSYEQY
TRBV12-3/TRBV12-4	TRBJ1-5	-	ASNQGSQPQH
TRBV10-3	TRBJ1-1	-	AISKSGNRATEAF
TRBV18	TRBJ1-1	-	ASSPVLGTGNTEAF
TRBV7-3	TRBJ2-2	-	ASSTRDPGRANTGELF
TRBV7-9	TRBJ1-6	-	ASSLVGRVGSPLH
TRBV2	TRBJ2-7	-	ASLGVPRGEQY
TRBV7-2	TRBJ2-7	-	ASSSAGTDVYEQY
TRBV28	TRBJ1-5	-	ASRPGGGNQPQH
TRBV19	TRBJ1-1	-	ASREGGLMNTEAF
TRBV7-7	TRBJ2-2	-	ASSQDRLTGELF
TRBV3-1	TRBJ2-5	TRBD2	ASNRAGVETQY
TRBV4-1	TRBJ1-2	-	ASSHILTGRYGYT
TRBV24-1	TRBJ2-4	-	ATSAGWDAKNIKY
TRBV6-1	TRBJ2-5	-	ASSESDQETQY
TRBV6-2/TRBV6-3	TRBJ2-5	-	ASSLRIAMQETQY
TRBV7-3	TRBJ1-1	-	ASSPSPSFRRNTEAF
TRBV6-1	TRBJ2-5	TRBD2	ASGLAGGEETQY
TRBV2	TRBJ2-7	-	ASSEASRLKENEQY
TRBV19	TRBJ2-5	-	ASSALMGRRQETQY
TRBV2	TRBJ1-4	-	ASSEATARGEKLF
TRBV4-1	TRBJ1-1	-	ASSQEKAGRGTEAF
TRBV12-3/TRBV12-4	TRBJ1-1	TRBD1	ASSKDRGANTEAF
TRBV4-1	TRBJ2-7	-	ASSQVVGYEQY
TRBV6-2/TRBV6-3	TRBJ2-7	-	ASSSRAYEQY
TRBV24-1	TRBJ1-2	-	ATSLDGNSYGYT
TRBV28	TRBJ1-2	TRBD1	ASSLTGGTHGYT
TRBV14	TRBJ1-2	-	ASSQVENYGYT
TRBV11-2	TRBJ2-7	-	ASSFLYEQY
TRBV11-1	TRBJ1-2	-	ASSHYLWGSANYGYT
TRBV7-8	TRBJ1-5	-	ASSLGRPPLQPQH
TRBV4-2	TRBJ1-2	TRBD1	ASSRTGSPGYGYT
TRBV7-2	TRBJ1-2	-	ASSLSRGAPDNYGYT
TRBV6-1	TRBJ2-5	TRBD2	ASRTPAGGPETQY
TRBV20-1	TRBJ2-7	TRBD1	SARGTGGYEQY
TRBV5-1	TRBJ2-5	TRBD2	ASDAGGRQEETQY
TRBV5-1	TRBJ1-1	TRBD1	ASRAGQGVEAF
TRBV3-1	TRBJ2-5	TRBD1	ASSHYRGETQY
TRBV19	TRBJ1-1	-	ASSGAGTENTEAF
TRBV25-1	TRBJ1-2	-	ASSAGVNYGYT
TRBV6-1	TRBJ1-1	-	ASSEGAVSEAF
TRBV7-2	TRBJ1-5	-	ASSLIDNQPQH
TRBV11-2	TRBJ2-5	-	ASSFGVSETQY
TRBV7-2	TRBJ2-7	-	ASSHGQFSYEQY
TRBV12-3/TRBV12-4	TRBJ2-7	TRBD2	ASSSRAGLAGGLPYEQY
TRBV6-5	TRBJ2-5	TRBD2	ASKRAGVMQETQY
TRBV19	TRBJ2-7	-	ASKDGHSYEQY
TRBV27	TRBJ2-7	TRBD2	ASSLSRGGDEQY
TRBV7-2	TRBJ1-6	-	ASSLRGVENSPLH
TRBV5-1	TRBJ1-2	-	ASSLEQGRRGYT
TRBV30	TRBJ1-2	TRBD1	AWSGQGATYGYT